The rows below give T cell receptor beta chains drawn from one sample of a study of identical twins. TCRdb recomputed calls from the 5' RACE reads with MiXCR, one row per CDR3 protein. The data contain 700,000 to 950,000 distinct CDR3 sequences, roughly 12% of them seen just once; the ten biggest clones take up around 1.5%. A further study also used this sample, focusing on yellow fever vaccine responses in identical twins.

The sequencing sample was made of PBMCs. These TCRs come from a woman younger than 30 in good health. Each CDR3 is given with its conserved first and last residue. A D gene is named only where the DNA matches it firmly.

V,D,CDR3
TRBV7-2,TRBD2,CASSSRTRSLHEQFF
TRBV20-1,TRBD2,CSARDVISGETYEQYF
TRBV4-1,-,CASSQAWGQPQHF
TRBV11-2,TRBD2,CASSPKAGGDTGELFF
TRBV7-7,TRBD1,CASRQGAAGELFF
TRBV4-1,TRBD1,CASSQGQGDTQYF
TRBV12-3/TRBV12-4,-,CASSPRRNEKLFF
TRBV10-1,TRBD2,CASSMTSGGTDTQYF
TRBV5-1,-,CASSLGTVNEKLFF
TRBV20-1,-,CSARDVSWEQFF
TRBV6-5,TRBD1,CASSYHGQGGVDGYTF
TRBV20-1,TRBD1,CSARVAGGFANTEAFF
TRBV19,-,CASSIELNRPQFF
TRBV11-1,-,CASSSLTANYGYTF
TRBV6-2/TRBV6-3,-,CASTRPGTSNEQFF
TRBV29-1,TRBD2,CSVEKGAGGYNEQFF
TRBV2,-,CASSANPPGAAYNEQFF
TRBV2,-,CASTRRGSSGNTIYF
TRBV9,-,CASSPMRNTEAFF
TRBV12-3/TRBV12-4,-,CASRQTGSPYEQYF
TRBV3-1,TRBD2,CASSQDLVAGVGYEQYF
TRBV5-4,-,CASSPIAEPTDTQYF
TRBV28,-,CASSFRLAEAFF
TRBV20-1,TRBD2,CSATGTSGDKPAYEQYF
TRBV7-2,-,CASSFYRVDSPLHF
TRBV5-1,-,CASSTRQANEKLFF
TRBV7-9,-,CASSPTGNSGNTIYF
TRBV3-1,-,CASSQGTFTF
TRBV7-7,-,CASSLGGQSGANVLTF
TRBV24-1,-,CATSDSNYNEQFF
TRBV7-2,TRBD1,CASSKTGGRGYTF
TRBV7-8,TRBD2,CASSRSGNQETQYF
TRBV2,-,CASSEGPAVEQFF
TRBV11-2,TRBD1,CASSLVDRAQETQYF
TRBV15,-,CATSRAGSNQPQHF
TRBV5-1,-,CASSEDSGAEAFF
TRBV6-1,-,CASSENDGRGWETQYF
TRBV28,-,CASSLKVAGLTEAFF
TRBV5-1,-,CASSPIRFSTGELFF
TRBV6-1,-,CASRNIRGSGSSYEQYF
TRBV7-6,-,CASSADRTNEKLFF
TRBV20-1,TRBD2,CSVRELRLAVERDDGTQYF
TRBV12-3/TRBV12-4,-,CASSSREQSNNEQFF
TRBV5-1,-,CASSLLAGTQETQYF
TRBV6-1,-,CASSRPPRGEQFF
TRBV4-1,-,CASSQEISAGLGRTTF
TRBV29-1,-,CSVVSLIFGGYEQYF
TRBV7-9,-,CASSLAPPSTDTQYF
TRBV20-1,TRBD2,CSASRPSGQETQYF
TRBV6-2/TRBV6-3,-,CASSWAGDQPQHF
TRBV20-1,-,CSARDARGETQYF
TRBV5-1,TRBD1,CASSLTGQGLGEQYF
TRBV12-3/TRBV12-4,-,CASSFGTSRDEQFF